These T cell receptor beta chains were read from a single sample in a study of shared clonotypes between healthy human individuals. Sequencing used immunoSEQ multiplex PCR; TCRdb keeps in-frame clones, though not all of them. The table has 400,000 to 600,000 clones, roughly three quarters seen once. Sequenced input: PBMCs. These receptors were collected from a woman in her forties in good health. Some clones in this sample may be carry-over from other donors' samples. CDR3s include the opening cysteine and the closing phenylalanine or tryptophan. D genes are given only for firm matches. Size values are once, few and many counts, or a class for expanded clones, and some rows have none.

D gene	CDR3 length	J gene	V gene	clone size	CDR3 protein	CDR3 DNA
-	14	TRBJ2-7	TRBV28	-	CASSFSSESYEQYF	TGTGCCAGCAGTTTTTCGTCGGAGTCCTACGAGCAGTACTTC
-	11	TRBJ1-1	TRBV6-5	-	CASSYAGLVFF	TGTGCCAGCAGTTACGCGGGTTTAGTTTTCTTT
-	14	TRBJ1-1	TRBV15	-	CATSRDLIHTEAFF	TGTGCCACCAGCAGAGATCTAATACACACTGAAGCTTTCTTT
TRBD2	15	TRBJ2-3	TRBV7-3	-	CASSRAGGPADTQYF	TGTGCCAGCAGCCGAGCGGGAGGGCCGGCAGATACGCAGTATTTT
TRBD1	15	TRBJ2-7	TRBV27	once	CASSPRGQGSYEQYF	TGTGCCAGCAGTCCAAGGGGACAGGGATCCTACGAGCAGTACTTC
-	11	TRBJ1-5	TRBV27	-	CASPRDQPQHF	TGTGCCAGCCCCCGGGATCAGCCCCAGCATTTT
TRBD1	15	TRBJ2-1	TRBV7-6	-	CASSWMGQGYNEQFF	TGTGCCAGCAGCTGGATGGGACAGGGGTACAATGAGCAGTTCTTC
-	12	TRBJ1-1	TRBV5-4	-	CASSSKNTEAFF	TGTGCCAGCAGCTCCAAGAACACTGAAGCTTTCTTT
TRBD2	17	TRBJ2-1	TRBV11-2	-	CASSASGWQGTYNEQFF	TGTGCCAGCAGCGCTAGCGGTTGGCAGGGAACCTACAATGAGCAGTTCTTC
-	11	TRBJ1-2	TRBV20-1	-	CSARSRYGYTF	TGCAGTGCTAGGTCCCGCTATGGCTACACCTTC
TRBD1	14	TRBJ1-1	TRBV2	-	CASMGGTAYTEAFF	TGTGCCAGCATGGGCGGGACAGCCTACACTGAAGCTTTCTTT
-	15	TRBJ1-2	TRBV14	-	CASSQGQVVLYGYTF	TGTGCCAGCAGCCAAGGCCAGGTCGTTTTGTATGGCTACACCTTC
-	14	TRBJ2-5	TRBV7-2	-	CASSYRDFQETQYF	TGTGCCAGCAGCTACCGGGACTTCCAAGAGACCCAGTACTTC
TRBD1	16	TRBJ2-2	TRBV18	few	CASSPLTGEVTGELFF	TGTGCCAGCTCACCACTAACAGGGGAAGTGACCGGGGAGCTGTTTTTT
-	15	TRBJ1-5	TRBV30	-	CAWSVQGIWNQPQHF	TGTGCCTGGAGTGTACAGGGAATATGGAATCAGCCCCAGCATTTT
-	14	TRBJ1-1	TRBV29-1	-	CSVGEGGYYTEAFF	TGCAGCGTGGGCGAGGGGGGTTATTACACTGAAGCTTTCTTT
-	14	TRBJ2-7	TRBV28	-	CASSLGGGFYEQYF	TGTGCCAGCAGTTTGGGAGGGGGATTCTACGAGCAGTACTTC
-	15	TRBJ1-6	TRBV15	once	CATSRGGNTGSPLHF	TGTGCCACCAGCAGAGGAGGGAATACGGGGTCACCCCTCCACTTT
-	15	TRBJ1-3	TRBV7-9	-	CASSLRGSSGNTIYF	TGTGCCAGCAGCCTTAGAGGGTCCTCTGGAAACACCATATATTTT
TRBD1	14	TRBJ1-2	TRBV10-3	-	CATRQGARGYGYTF	TGTGCCACACGCCAGGGGGCGCGCGGCTATGGCTACACCTTC
TRBD2	15	TRBJ2-7	TRBV27	-	CASSRGRAGTYEQYF	TGTGCCAGCAGTCGAGGACGAGCGGGGACCTACGAGCAGTACTTC
-	15	TRBJ1-1	TRBV6-6	-	CASSYLGGSNPEAFF	TGTGCCAGCAGTTACTTGGGTGGGAGTAACCCTGAAGCTTTCTTT
TRBD2	14	TRBJ2-7	TRBV2	-	CASRAGTRSYEQYF	TGTGCCAGCAGGGCCGGGACTAGATCCTACGAGCAGTACTTC
-	14	TRBJ2-2	TRBV15	-	CATNGDLNTGELFF	TGTGCCACCAACGGGGACTTGAACACCGGGGAGCTGTTTTTT
-	15	TRBJ1-5	TRBV19	few	CASTQGQNSNQPQHF	TGTGCCAGTACCCAGGGACAAAACTCCAATCAGCCCCAGCATTTT
TRBD2	15	TRBJ2-2	TRBV5-4	-	CASSLGAGVTGELFF	TGTGCCAGCAGCTTGGGAGCGGGAGTCACCGGGGAGCTGTTTTTT
-	15	TRBJ1-5	TRBV18	-	CASSPAWEGNQPQHF	TGTGCCAGCTCCCCCGCGTGGGAGGGCAATCAGCCCCAGCATTTT